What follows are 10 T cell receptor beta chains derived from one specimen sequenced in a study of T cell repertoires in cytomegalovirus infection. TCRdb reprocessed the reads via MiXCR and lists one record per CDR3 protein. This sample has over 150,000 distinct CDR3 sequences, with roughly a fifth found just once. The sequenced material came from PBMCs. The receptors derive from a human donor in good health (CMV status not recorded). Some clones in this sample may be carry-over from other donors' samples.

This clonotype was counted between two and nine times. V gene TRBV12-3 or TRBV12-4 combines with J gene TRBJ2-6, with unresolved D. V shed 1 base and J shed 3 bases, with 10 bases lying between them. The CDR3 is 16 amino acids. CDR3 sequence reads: CASSLVEVLGANVLTF. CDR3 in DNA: TGTGCCAGCAGTTTAGTTGAAGTCCTTGGGGCCAACGTCCTGACTTTC.

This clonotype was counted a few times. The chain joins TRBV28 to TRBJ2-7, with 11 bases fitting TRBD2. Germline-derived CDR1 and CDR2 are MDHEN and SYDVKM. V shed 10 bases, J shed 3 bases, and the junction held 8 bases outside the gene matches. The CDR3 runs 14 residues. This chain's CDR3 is CAIQIAGGGYEQYF. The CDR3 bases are TGTGCCATCCAGATAGCGGGAGGGGGCTACGAGCAGTACTTC.

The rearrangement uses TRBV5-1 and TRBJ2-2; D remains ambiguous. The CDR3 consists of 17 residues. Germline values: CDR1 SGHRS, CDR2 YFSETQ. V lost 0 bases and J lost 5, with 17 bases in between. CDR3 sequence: CASSLGGPTHGTGELFF. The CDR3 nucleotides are TGCGCCAGCAGCTTGGGTGGGCCCACCCACGGGACCGGGGAGCTGTTTTTT. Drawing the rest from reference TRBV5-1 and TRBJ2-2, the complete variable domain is KAGVTQTPRYLIKTRGQQVTLSCSPISGHRSVSWYQQTPGQGLQFLFEYFSETQRNKGNFPGRFSGRQFSNSRSEMNVSTLELGDSALYLCASSLGGPTHGTGELFFGEGSRLTVL.

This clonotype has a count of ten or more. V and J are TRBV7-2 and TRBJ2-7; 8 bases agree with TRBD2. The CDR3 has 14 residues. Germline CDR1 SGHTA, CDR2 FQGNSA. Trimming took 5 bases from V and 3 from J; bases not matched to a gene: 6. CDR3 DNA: TGTGCCAGCAGCCCCAGGACTAGCAGCTACGAGCAGTACTTC. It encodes CASSPRTSSYEQYF.

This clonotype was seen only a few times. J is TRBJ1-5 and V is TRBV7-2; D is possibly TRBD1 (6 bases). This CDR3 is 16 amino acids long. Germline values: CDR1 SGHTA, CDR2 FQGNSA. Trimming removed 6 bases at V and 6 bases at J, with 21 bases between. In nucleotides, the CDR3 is TGTGCCAGCAGTCTTACCGTCGGGGGCGCGAGTCAGCCCCAGCATTTT. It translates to CASSLTVGGASQPQHF.

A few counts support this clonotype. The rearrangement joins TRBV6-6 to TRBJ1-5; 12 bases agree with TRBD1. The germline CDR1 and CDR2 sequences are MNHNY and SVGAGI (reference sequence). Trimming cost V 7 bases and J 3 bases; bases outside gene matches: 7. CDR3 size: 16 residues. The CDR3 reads CASNSGTGGLNQPQHF. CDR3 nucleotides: TGTGCCAGCAATTCCGGGACAGGGGGCCTCAATCAGCCCCAGCATTTT.

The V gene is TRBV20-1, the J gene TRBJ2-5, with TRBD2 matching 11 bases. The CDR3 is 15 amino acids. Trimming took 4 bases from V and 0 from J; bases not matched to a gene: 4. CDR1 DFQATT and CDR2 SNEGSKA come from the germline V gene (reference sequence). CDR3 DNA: TGCAGTGCTAATCGACTAGCGGGGAACCAAGAGACCCAGTACTTC. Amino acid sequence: CSANRLAGNQETQYF.

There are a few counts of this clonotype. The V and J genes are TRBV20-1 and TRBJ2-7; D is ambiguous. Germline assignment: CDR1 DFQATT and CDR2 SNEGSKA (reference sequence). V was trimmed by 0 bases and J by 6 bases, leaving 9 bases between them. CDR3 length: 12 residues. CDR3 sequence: CSARDALAEQYF. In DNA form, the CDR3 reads TGCAGTGCTAGAGACGCTTTAGCCGAGCAGTACTTC.

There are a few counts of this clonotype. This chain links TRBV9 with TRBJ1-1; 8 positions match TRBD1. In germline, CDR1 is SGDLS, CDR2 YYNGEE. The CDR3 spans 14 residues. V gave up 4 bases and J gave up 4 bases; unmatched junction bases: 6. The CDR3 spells CASSSRTGSTEAFF. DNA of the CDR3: TGTGCCAGCAGCTCCCGGACAGGGAGCACTGAAGCTTTCTTT.

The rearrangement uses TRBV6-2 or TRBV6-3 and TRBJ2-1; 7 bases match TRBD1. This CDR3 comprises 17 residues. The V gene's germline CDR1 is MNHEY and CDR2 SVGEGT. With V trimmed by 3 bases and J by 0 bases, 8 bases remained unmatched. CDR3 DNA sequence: TGTGCCAGCAGTTATACCCTACAGGGGAGCTCCTACAATGAGCAGTTCTTC. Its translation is CASSYTLQGSSYNEQFF.